The present T cell receptor (beta chain) was sequenced within a study of T-cell reconstitution after alpha-beta-depleted transplantation in children. Germline V CDR1 and CDR2: ENHRY, SYGVKD. CDR3 length equals 16 residues. V lost 0 bases and J lost 1; bases outside the gene matches: 5. This clonotype was found a few times. Preparation of the TCRbeta library involved a method that used unique molecular identifiers. TCRdb analysed the PCR reads with MiXCR anew, one entry per CDR3 protein. The table records 250,000 to 300,000 distinct CDR3 sequences, over 8% of them present only once. The TCR originated in a human donor who donated a stem cell graft to a child with SCID. The chain is built from TRBV10-3 and TRBJ2-7; 8 nucleotides match TRBD2. The source was PBMCs from the stem cell graft donor, collected from the stem cell graft. CDR3 bases: TGTGCCATCAGTGAGTCGCCTGGCGGGAGGTCCTACGAGCAGTACTTC. Protein product: CAISESPGGRSYEQYF.